This T cell receptor beta chain comes out of a study of graft-versus-host responses after intestinal transplantation. Study observations and caveats: An association linked early post-transplant HvG declines with peak circulating GvH clone levels.

Profiling relied on immunoSEQ multiplex PCR, and the TCRdb table lists in-frame clones only, not all of them. The sample yields about 45,000 clones, roughly 91% seen once. Comments on this clone: Its antigen is still unknown.

The starting material was PBMCs, obtained 524 days after transplant. The receptor's source is a human patient who received an intestinal transplant, so some T cells may come from the graft donor.

The CDR3 loop is CASSQAIGGANGYTF. The CDR3, as DNA: TGCGCCAGCAGCCAAGCAATAGGGGGCGCAAATGGCTACACCTTC. This chain joins TRBV4-1 and TRBJ1-2; 7 bases are shared with TRBD1. With V trimmed by 1 base and J by 6 bases, 8 bases remained unmatched. Looked up from germline, CDR1 is MGHRA and CDR2 is YSYEKL. The CDR3 is 15 residues long.